Reported below is one T cell receptor beta chain. The target of this receptor is not known. A junction boundary mismatches the germline segment, possibly from a read error. Receptor amplification or capture employed multiplex PCR. These reads were obtained on an Illumina HiSeq 4000. TCR beta libraries were built with iRepertoire HTBI primers and Arm-PCR amplification of CDR3 regions. Gel purification was performed on PCR products prior to sequencing. Concerning the study's data processing: Gene usage analysis of CDR3 amino acid clonotypes relied on the 60 to 65 TRBV and about 15 TRBJ segments identified across samples. COPE and FqMerger were used to merge the filtered high-quality paired reads into contigs. BLAST was used to align contigs to IMGT TRBV, TRBD and TRBJ reference genes, with CDR3 defined following IMGT. Any clonotype with a frequency above 0.1% was counted as a highly expanded clone. Repertoire diversity was measured by Shannon entropy, and V-J evenness by the Gini coefficient. A clonotype was considered public if more than one individual shared it. The public reads were run again by TCRdb, first through fastp at Q25 and then through MiXCR, and only productive beta chains were kept. Entries that share a CDR3 protein sequence are merged under the most common genes and DNA. The V and J calls and clone size are TCRdb's, not the authors'. This sample comprises around 300,000 distinct CDR3 sequences, around 23% of them detected only once. The top ten clonotypes cover just over 55% of the sample.

What this sample's time point label stands for: persistent/refractory GD, antithyroid drugs over 5 years with positive TRAb. For both TCR sequencing and RNA sequencing, RNA was extracted from PBMCs in TRIzol. Graves' disease was diagnosed according to American Thyroid Association guidelines. Recruitment of patients was carried out at an endocrinology department in Xi'an, China. Each patient gave 7.5 to 10 milliliters of peripheral blood, collected in an EDTA anticoagulant tube. Ficoll Paque Plus density gradient separation was used to isolate PBMCs, and no additional T cell sorting was done. An Agilent 2100 Bioanalyzer and agarose gel were used to check RNA quality, while a NanoDrop 2000 measured RNA concentration. This specimen comes from a study of regulatory T cells in long-lasting Graves disease (dated by TCRdb to about 2021). With respect to the entire study: Persistent Graves' disease was defined as antithyroid drug treatment for over 5 years with persistently positive TSH receptor autoantibodies. In the clinical cohort, patients with persistent Graves' disease had used antithyroid drugs for an average of around 10 years. The study was registered as a clinical trial and conducted in China. Patients with persistent Graves' disease were compared with patients with newly diagnosed Graves' disease using TCR sequencing and RNA sequencing of peripheral blood. TCR sequencing covered 13 persistent and around 20 newly diagnosed Graves' disease patients, around 33 samples in total. Overall results and qualifications from the work: Lower TCR Shannon entropy and fewer highly expanded clones were observed in persistent Graves' disease patients than in newly diagnosed patients, which suggested clonal expansion. Persistent disease showed preferential use of TRBV28, TRBJ1-2 and TRBJ2-5, whereas newly diagnosed disease favored TRBV20-1 and TRBJ2-1. Sequencing and analysis were limited to the TCR beta chain. A larger number of public clonotypes was shared among persistent patients (approximately 2,600) than among newly diagnosed patients (around 890). The authors acknowledged the small sample size as a limitation that may reduce accuracy. Only peripheral blood was studied, because thyroid tissue, the primary lesion, was inaccessible.

CDR1 and CDR2, per the germline V gene (reference sequence), are SEHNR and FQNEAQ. The cysteine opens and the phenylalanine closes a CDR3 of 14 amino acids. Of the read, only the CDR3 DNA is kept; its 42 bases are in frame from base 1. This sequence originates from a female donor with Graves disease. The material was peripheral blood mononuclear cells (PBMCs), obtained when the disease was refractory, from a patient treated with antithyroid drugs. Rearrangement joined TRBV7-9 to TRBJ1-3, with the D gene uncertain. The CDR3 has the sequence CAGSFSLSGNTIYF. The nucleotide sequence is TGTGCCGGCAGCTTCTCTCTCTCTGGAAACACCATATATTTT.